The T cell receptor (gamma chain) described here comes from a study of Vδ1+ human thymocytes. Whole-study findings and limits: Donors shared many TRG clonotypes but few TRD clonotypes. Highly polyclonal TRG and TRD repertoires with Gaussian CDR3 length distributions appeared in thymus. Despite high sort purity, roughly 19% of thymic T cell receptor delta sequences were Vdelta2.

Thymocytes were sorted as CD3+ TCRVdelta1+ TCRVdelta2- after alphabeta T cell depletion. The CDR3 sequence is 14 residues long. Looked up from germline, CDR1 is VINAFY and CDR2 is YDVSNSKD. With 1 base clipped from V and 10 bases from J, the junction kept 9 bases outside the gene matches. The template was reverse-transcribed extracted RNA. The CDR3 regions were amplified by multiplex PCR from V-gene primers to a constant-region primer. TCRdb reran clone calling via CATT on the multiplex PCR reads. This table holds tens of thousands of gamma-chain clones, roughly an eighth found once. This clone has just a few counts. The antigen is undetermined.

The clonotype comes from a child under two years old who had congenital heart surgery. What was sequenced was Vdelta1+ gamma-delta thymocytes from the thymus. The subset: FACS-sorted CD3+ TCRalphabeta- TCRVdelta1+ TCRVdelta2- thymocytes. J is TRGJP2 and V is TRGV5. This chain's CDR3 is CATWDRPLPWIKTF. Here the CDR3 DNA reads TGTGCCACCTGGGACAGACCACTTCCTTGGATCAAGACGTTT.